The clone carrying this T cell receptor beta chain was seen more than once but under ten times. The CDR3 sequence is 15 residues long. Trimming cost V 6 bases and J 1 base; bases outside gene matches: 3. The data were obtained in a study of blood T cell repertoires in COVID-19. Study summary: Sources were T cells, B-cell-depleted T cells, or PBMCs; the material itself was cDNA or gDNA.

Sequenced by immunoSEQ multiplex PCR; TCRdb stores in-frame clones only, minus some. The sample comprises 45,000 to 55,000 clones, around 65% of which are singletons, and just under 9% rests with the top ten. This chain connects TRBV6-7 to TRBJ2-3; 11 bases map to TRBD2. TRBV6-7 is labeled an ORF, and its function is uncertain. This clonotype originated in a woman between 65 and 79 years old with acute or convalescent COVID-19. Material: peripheral blood. This chain's CDR3 is CASSLSGRGTDTQYF. The CDR3 DNA reads TGTGCCAGCAGCCTTAGCGGGAGGGGCACAGATACGCAGTATTTT.